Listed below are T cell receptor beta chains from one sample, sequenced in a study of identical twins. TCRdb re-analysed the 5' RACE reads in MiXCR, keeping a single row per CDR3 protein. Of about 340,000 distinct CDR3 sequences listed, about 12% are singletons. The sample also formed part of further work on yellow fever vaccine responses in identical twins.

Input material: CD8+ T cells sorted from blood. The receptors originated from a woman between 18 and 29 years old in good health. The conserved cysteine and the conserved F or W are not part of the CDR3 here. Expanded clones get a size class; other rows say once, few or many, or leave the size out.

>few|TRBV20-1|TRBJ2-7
SARESLASSYEQY
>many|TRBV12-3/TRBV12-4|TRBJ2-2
ASSLGGTTGELF
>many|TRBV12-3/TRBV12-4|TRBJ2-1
ASSLVQGAHYNEQF
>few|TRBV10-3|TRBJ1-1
AISEARAGVNTEAF
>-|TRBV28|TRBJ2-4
ASSLAGVLNIQY
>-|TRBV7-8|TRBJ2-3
ASSPSVQRGYQGGDTQY
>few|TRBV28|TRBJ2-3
ASSSGTSGSDTQY
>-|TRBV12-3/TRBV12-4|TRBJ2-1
ASSQESYNEQF
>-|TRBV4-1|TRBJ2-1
ASSQASGRASYNEQF
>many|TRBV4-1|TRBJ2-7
ASSQARTSGSYEQY
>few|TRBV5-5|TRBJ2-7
ASSTPSGSSYEQY
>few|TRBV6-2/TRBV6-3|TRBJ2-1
ASSDTWEQF
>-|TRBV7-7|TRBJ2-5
ASSPKWQETQY
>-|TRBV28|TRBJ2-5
ASSFLAGGTQETQY
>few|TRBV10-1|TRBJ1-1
ASSEVGGPTEAF
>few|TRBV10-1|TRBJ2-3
ASSDRLAGGRRTDTQY
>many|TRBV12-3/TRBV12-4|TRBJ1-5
ASSFTGGDQPQH
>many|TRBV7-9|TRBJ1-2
ASSFQGLGYT
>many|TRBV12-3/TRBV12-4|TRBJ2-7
ASSLSGEQY
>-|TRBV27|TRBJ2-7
ASSLGDGLLYEQY
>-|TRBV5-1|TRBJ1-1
ASRRGGGGTEAF
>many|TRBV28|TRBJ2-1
ASSLVGSSSYNEQF
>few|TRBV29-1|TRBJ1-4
SAEGGGEANEKLF
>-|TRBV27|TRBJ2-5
ASSLYGLAAQETQY
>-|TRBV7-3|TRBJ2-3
ASSFSGGLADTQY
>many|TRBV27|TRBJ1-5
ASSLGVEVKPQH
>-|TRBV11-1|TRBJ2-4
ASSPGVAGVGAKNIQY
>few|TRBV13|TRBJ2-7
ASSAESTNYEQY